These T cell receptor beta chains were read from a single sample in a study of response to subunit inactivated influenza vaccine. Each CDR3 protein is one row after TCRdb ran MiXCR on the RT-PCR reads. The data contain more than 600,000 distinct CDR3 sequences, 18% of them singletons. Sequenced here: PBMCs from blood, sampled roughly 5 days after vaccination. The source of these receptors is a man aged 45 to 65 who received an inactivated influenza vaccine. CDR3s include the opening cysteine and the closing phenylalanine or tryptophan. The D gene is left open where the match is weak. Clone size is given for some rows only: seen once, a few or many times, or a class if the clone is expanded.

cdr3_aa: CASSFANQPQHF; cdr3_nt: TGTGCCAGCAGCTTCGCCAATCAGCCCCAGCATTTT; v_call: TRBV7-2; j_call: TRBJ1-5; clone_size: few; d_call: .
cdr3_aa: CASSQGRRQLGTEAFF; cdr3_nt: TGTGCCAGCAGCCAAGGCCGGAGACAACTAGGCACTGAAGCTTTCTTT; v_call: TRBV6-2/TRBV6-3; j_call: TRBJ1-1; clone_size: .; d_call: .
cdr3_aa: CSVESAGYEQYF; cdr3_nt: TGCAGCGTTGAATCGGCAGGCTACGAGCAGTACTTC; v_call: TRBV29-1; j_call: TRBJ2-7; clone_size: .; d_call: .
cdr3_aa: CASSALDRLGEIYF; cdr3_nt: TGTGCCAGCAGCGCTTTGGACAGGTTAGGGGAGATATATTTT; v_call: TRBV9; j_call: TRBJ1-3; clone_size: once; d_call: TRBD1
cdr3_aa: CASSYRKDRQPQHF; cdr3_nt: TGTGCCAGCAGTTACAGAAAGGACCGGCAGCCCCAGCATTTT; v_call: TRBV6-5; j_call: TRBJ1-5; clone_size: .; d_call: .
cdr3_aa: CASTQMNYEQYF; cdr3_nt: TGTGCCAGCACACAAATGAACTACGAGCAGTACTTC; v_call: TRBV12-3/TRBV12-4; j_call: TRBJ2-7; clone_size: .; d_call: .
cdr3_aa: CASSLQSSGRRETQYF; cdr3_nt: TGTGCCAGCAGCCTTCAATCCTCCGGACGCAGGGAGACCCAGTACTTC; v_call: TRBV7-2; j_call: TRBJ2-5; clone_size: few; d_call: .
cdr3_aa: CSGKRDRDPYEQYF; cdr3_nt: TGCAGCGGTAAGAGGGACAGGGATCCCTACGAGCAGTACTTC; v_call: TRBV29-1; j_call: TRBJ2-7; clone_size: .; d_call: TRBD1
cdr3_aa: CASGGLNTGELFF; cdr3_nt: TGTGCCAGCGGGGGATTAAACACCGGGGAGCTGTTTTTT; v_call: TRBV6-6; j_call: TRBJ2-2; clone_size: .; d_call: .
cdr3_aa: CASSWTVNYGYTF; cdr3_nt: TGTGCCAGCAGTTGGACCGTTAACTATGGCTACACCTTC; v_call: TRBV12-3/TRBV12-4; j_call: TRBJ1-2; clone_size: .; d_call: .
cdr3_aa: CASSPGLRVIQYF; cdr3_nt: TGTGCCAGCAGCCCGGGACTGAGAGTCATTCAGTACTTC; v_call: TRBV7-2; j_call: TRBJ2-4; clone_size: .; d_call: .
cdr3_aa: CASSQDQRGAGNTIYF; cdr3_nt: TGCGCCAGCAGCCAAGACCAGCGAGGGGCTGGAAACACCATATATTTT; v_call: TRBV4-3; j_call: TRBJ1-3; clone_size: .; d_call: .
cdr3_aa: CSARVGGRALTYNEQFF; cdr3_nt: TGCAGTGCTAGAGTGGGCGGGAGGGCATTGACCTACAATGAGCAGTTCTTC; v_call: TRBV20-1; j_call: TRBJ2-1; clone_size: .; d_call: TRBD2
cdr3_aa: CASSLVVGTVQYF; cdr3_nt: TGTGCCAGCAGCTTAGTAGTCGGGACAGTGCAGTATTTT; v_call: TRBV7-2; j_call: TRBJ2-3; clone_size: .; d_call: TRBD1
cdr3_aa: CSALVYQTQYF; cdr3_nt: TGCAGCGCACTAGTTTATCAGACCCAGTACTTC; v_call: TRBV29-1; j_call: TRBJ2-5; clone_size: few; d_call: .
cdr3_aa: CASSPPGTGFHEQYF; cdr3_nt: TGTGCCAGCAGCCCCCCCGGGACAGGGTTCCACGAGCAGTACTTC; v_call: TRBV7-9; j_call: TRBJ2-7; clone_size: .; d_call: TRBD1
cdr3_aa: CSAKKDRSEGETQYF; cdr3_nt: TGCAGTGCAAAAAAGGACAGGTCGGAGGGAGAGACCCAGTACTTC; v_call: TRBV20-1; j_call: TRBJ2-5; clone_size: .; d_call: .
cdr3_aa: CASSDRDRGRSPLHF; cdr3_nt: TGTGCCAGCAGCGACCGGGACAGGGGGCGATCACCCCTCCACTTT; v_call: TRBV7-2; j_call: TRBJ1-6; clone_size: .; d_call: TRBD1
cdr3_aa: CASSSHLATYEQYF; cdr3_nt: TGTGCCAGCAGCTCTCATCTAGCAACCTACGAGCAGTACTTC; v_call: TRBV7-2; j_call: TRBJ2-7; clone_size: few; d_call: .
cdr3_aa: CASSLDGANTQYF; cdr3_nt: TGTGCCAGCAGCCTGGACGGTGCGAATACGCAGTATTTT; v_call: TRBV7-7; j_call: TRBJ2-3; clone_size: .; d_call: .
cdr3_aa: CASSGGLAGPETQYF; cdr3_nt: TGCGCCAGCAGCGGTGGACTAGCGGGACCAGAGACCCAGTACTTC; v_call: TRBV5-1; j_call: TRBJ2-5; clone_size: many; d_call: TRBD2
cdr3_aa: CASSLVSSGRGDTQYF; cdr3_nt: TGTGCCAGCAGCTTAGTTTCTAGCGGGAGAGGAGATACGCAGTATTTT; v_call: TRBV7-9; j_call: TRBJ2-3; clone_size: few; d_call: TRBD2
cdr3_aa: CASSPRYSTVITGELFF; cdr3_nt: TGTGCCAGCAGCCCCAGATACTCGACAGTAATCACCGGGGAGCTGTTTTTT; v_call: TRBV14; j_call: TRBJ2-2; clone_size: few; d_call: .